This T cell receptor (beta chain) is drawn from a study of immune heterogeneity within non-small cell lung tumors. General study points: Local tumor mutational burden showed a correlation with local T-cell clonality that was moderate but significant (R around 0.31). Largely, high-frequency T-cell receptor beta clonotypes differed from one individual patient to another. Identical dominant CDR3 beta clonotypes recurred across tumor sites within a patient, alongside site-unique high-frequency clones.

Trimming removed 6 bases at V and 4 bases at J, with 9 bases between. Germline V gene lookup returns CDR1 MNHNS and CDR2 SASEGT. The CDR3 length is 13 residues. Genomic DNA extracted from bulk tumor tissue served as template. A total of 450 to 700 ng was used per sample. Several biopsies per primary tumor were taken during surgery, spaced as far apart as possible. With untreated, newly diagnosed non-small cell lung cancer, the patients went on to undergo curative surgery. Every donor was a newly diagnosed non-small cell lung cancer patient having surgery with curative intent. This clonotype was counted many times. Its specificity is unknown. It was a multiplex PCR that amplified TCR beta CDR3, with 32 V and 13 J primers. In TCRdb, the multiplex PCR reads were re-called with MiXCR into one record per CDR3 protein. The data contain approximately 11,000 distinct CDR3 sequences, roughly 30% of them singletons.

The specimen sequenced was lung tumor tissue. The chain recombines TRBV6-1 with TRBJ2-2; D not resolved. The receptor's source is a woman in her sixties with non-small cell lung cancer. This CDR3 is CASSQPGTGELFF. The CDR3 DNA reads TGTGCCAGCAGCCAACCGGGCACCGGGGAGCTGTTTTTT.